This entry lists 30 T cell receptor beta chains sequenced from one sample in a study of shared clonotypes between healthy human individuals. Libraries were prepared by immunoSEQ multiplex PCR; TCRdb keeps only in-frame clonotypes and omits some of them. The data contain 2 million to 2.5 million clones, 93% of them singletons. The sample consisted of naive CD4+ T cells from PBMCs. Subset in this sample: CD45RA+ positively selected. The receptor source for this set is a young man in good health. Some clones in this sample may be carry-over from other donors' samples.

This sequence joins TRBV4-1 and TRBJ2-3, with TRBD2 identical over 8 bases. The V gene's germline CDR1 is MGHRA and CDR2 YSYEKL. Losses at the gene ends were 2 bases for V and 6 bases for J; bases not matched to a gene: 4. CDR3 size: 14 residues. CDR3 sequence reads: CASSQSGRGDTQYF. The CDR3, as DNA: TGCGCCAGCAGCCAAAGCGGGAGAGGGGATACGCAGTATTTT.

This rearrangement joins TRBV11-2 to TRBJ2-3, with TRBD2 matching 11 bases. This CDR3 is built from 16 residues. V shed 2 bases and J 3 bases; nucleotides not matched to a gene: 4. Germline CDR1 reads SGHAT; CDR2 reads FQNNGV. The CDR3 is CASSLLAGGTTDTQYF. Here the CDR3 DNA reads TGTGCCAGCAGCTTACTAGCGGGAGGTACTACAGATACGCAGTATTTT.

A word on this clone: Within the sample, other DNA sequences also encode this same CDR3. V is TRBV12-5 and J is TRBJ1-3, with D unresolved. The V gene lost 1 base and the J gene lost 2 bases, with 3 bases spanning the gap. CDR1 and CDR2 from the germline V gene are LGHNT and FRNRAP. There are 13 residues in the CDR3. The CDR3 DNA reads as TGTGCTAGTGGTTTGGCCCCTGGAAACACCATATATTTT. Translation gives CASGLAPGNTIYF.

This chain joins TRBV6-5 and TRBJ2-5; D is perhaps TRBD2 (5 bases). The V gene lost 6 bases and the J gene lost 5 bases, with 13 bases spanning the gap. Germline V gene lookup returns CDR1 MNHEY and CDR2 SVGAGI. The CDR3 consists of 13 residues. The CDR3 here is CASSRRETETQYF. The CDR3 nucleotides are TGTGCCAGCAGCCGAAGGGAGACGGAGACCCAGTACTTC.

The chain recombines TRBV19 with TRBJ1-5; D might be TRBD1 (5 bases). The CDR3 is 16 residues long. CDR1 LNHDA and CDR2 SQIVND come from the germline V gene (reference sequence). Trimming shortened V by 6 bases and J by 4 bases, and 19 bases separated the two germline ends. This chain's CDR3 is CASRQRPGSGNQPQHF. In DNA form, the CDR3 reads TGTGCCAGTAGACAGCGCCCGGGGTCAGGGAATCAGCCCCAGCATTTT.

V gene TRBV6-6 combines with J gene TRBJ2-1; D gene ambiguous. Per germline, CDR1 MNHNY and CDR2 SVGAGI (reference sequence). CDR3 length: 15 residues. Trimming removed 5 bases from V and 7 bases from J, with 18 bases in between. The CDR3 here is CASSRGVFSENEQFF. The CDR3 DNA reads as TGTGCCAGCAGTCGCGGTGTTTTTTCGGAAAATGAGCAGTTCTTC.

The chain carries TRBV7-8 and TRBJ1-5; the D is unclear. V was cut by 2 bases and J by 7 bases, with 12 bases left in between. This CDR3 comprises 14 residues. The V gene's germline CDR1 is SGHVS and CDR2 FQNEAQ. The CDR3 bases are TGTGCCAGCAGCTTACTGTCCCTGGGGCAGCCCCAGCATTTT. It is translated as CASSLLSLGQPQHF.

V gene TRBV7-9 combines with J gene TRBJ2-5; D gene ambiguous. V was pared by 5 bases and J by 5 bases, with 18 bases between. The V gene's germline CDR1 is SEHNR and CDR2 FQNEAQ (reference sequence). The CDR3 runs to 15 residues. The CDR3 coding sequence is TGTGCCAGCAGCCATTGGTTAGCAGGAGAGGAGACCCAGTACTTC. Protein product: CASSHWLAGEETQYF.

In DNA, the CDR3 is TGTGCCAGCAGTGAAGTGTGGGTCTACAATGAGCAGTTCTTC. It translates to CASSEVWVYNEQFF. The chain links TRBV6-1 to TRBJ2-1; D not certain. This CDR3 comprises 14 residues. The V end lost 1 base, the J end lost 3 bases, and 7 bases lay between the germline ends. Germline CDR1 MNHNS, CDR2 SASEGT.

The chain couples TRBV29-1 to TRBJ2-7, with a tentative D call TRBD1 (6 bases). V shed 5 bases and J shed 9 bases, with 20 bases lying between them. CDR1 is SQVTM and CDR2 is ANQGSEA in the germline V gene. This CDR3 spans 13 amino acids. CDR3 sequence (DNA): TGCAGCGTTCGGAAAGACAGGTCCCTTGGGCAGTACTTC. Translating gives CSVRKDRSLGQYF.

This chain joins TRBV5-1 and TRBJ2-1; D ambiguous. The germline V gene has CDR1 SGHRS and CDR2 YFSETQ. V shed 3 bases and J shed 3 bases, with 16 bases lying between them. CDR3 length: 16 residues. CDR3 nucleotides: TGCGCCAGCAGCTGGGGAACAGAAGAACGCTACAATGAGCAGTTCTTC. Translating gives CASSWGTEERYNEQFF. Looking up the rest from reference TRBV5-1 and TRBJ2-1 gives the full variable domain: KAGVTQTPRYLIKTRGQQVTLSCSPISGHRSVSWYQQTPGQGLQFLFEYFSETQRNKGNFPGRFSGRQFSNSRSEMNVSTLELGDSALYLCASSWGTEERYNEQFFGPGTRLTVL.

V and J are TRBV5-6 and TRBJ1-3; D ambiguous. V was cut by 2 bases and J by 0 bases, with 18 bases left in between. The CDR3 extends over 18 amino acids. Looked up from germline, CDR1 is SGHDT and CDR2 is YYEEEE. The CDR3, as DNA: TGTGCCAGCAGCTTCGGCGCATTCGGGTCAAGCTCTGGAAACACCATATATTTT. Translated: CASSFGAFGSSSGNTIYF.

This clone showed up just a few times. V usage is TRBV28 and J usage is TRBJ1-1, with 7 nucleotides matching TRBD1. The ends lost 6 bases at V and 4 bases at J; junction bases unmatched: 8. CDR1 is MDHEN, CDR2 SYDVKM, per germline. This CDR3 comprises 14 residues. CDR3 loop: CASSPGGESTEAFF. The CDR3 coding sequence is TGTGCCAGCAGCCCAGGGGGAGAGAGCACTGAAGCTTTCTTT. The full variable domain, in which reference TRBV28 and TRBJ1-1 provide the parts outside the CDR3, is DVKVTQSSRYLVKRTGEKVFLECVQDMDHENMFWYRQDPGLGLRLIYFSYDVKMKEKGDIPEGYSVSREKKERFSLILESASTNQTSMYLCASSPGGESTEAFFGQGTRLTVV.

This chain joins TRBV7-3 and TRBJ2-3; 9 bases are shared with TRBD2. V shed 4 bases and J 4 bases; nucleotides not matched to a gene: 3. The CDR3 consists of 14 residues. Looked up from germline, CDR1 is SGHTA and CDR2 is FQGTGA. This CDR3 reads CASSWTSVADTQYF. As DNA, the CDR3 is TGTGCCAGCAGCTGGACTAGCGTCGCAGATACGCAGTATTTT.

A word on this clone: The same CDR3 arises from other DNA sequences in this sample as well. The V and J genes are TRBV28 and TRBJ2-7; D unresolved. The CDR3 spans 11 residues. Germline V CDR1 and CDR2: MDHEN, SYDVKM. With 6 bases removed from V and 2 bases from J, the gap between germline ends came to 5 bases. CDR3 loop: CASSRAYEQYF. CDR3 DNA: TGTGCCAGCAGCCGAGCCTACGAGCAGTACTTC. The full variable domain, completed using reference TRBV28 and TRBJ2-7, is DVKVTQSSRYLVKRTGEKVFLECVQDMDHENMFWYRQDPGLGLRLIYFSYDVKMKEKGDIPEGYSVSREKKERFSLILESASTNQTSMYLCASSRAYEQYFGPGTRLTVT.

This rearrangement joins TRBV6-1 to TRBJ2-1, with D uncertain. Per germline, CDR1 MNHNS and CDR2 SASEGT. V lost 6 bases and J lost 0, with 12 bases in between. This CDR3 contains 15 residues. This chain's CDR3 is CASRIIASSYNEQFF. The CDR3, as DNA: TGTGCCAGCAGGATAATTGCCAGCTCCTACAATGAGCAGTTCTTC.

The chain couples TRBV15 to TRBJ2-2, with D uncertain. The germline V gene encodes CDR1 LNHNV and CDR2 YYDKDF (reference sequence). The CDR3 spans 13 residues. Trimming left V 3 bases short and J 6 bases short, with 8 bases between. This CDR3 is CATSSLDPGELFF. The CDR3 bases are TGTGCCACCAGCAGTCTGGACCCCGGGGAGCTGTTTTTT.

The chain joins TRBV19 to TRBJ2-6, with D perhaps assigned TRBD1 or TRBD2 (6 bases each). V lost 0 bases and J lost 2, with 14 bases in between. Germline CDR1 and CDR2: LNHDA and SQIVND (reference sequence). There are 18 residues in the CDR3. The CDR3 protein is CASSIDPPGAAGANVLTF. DNA of the CDR3: TGTGCCAGTAGTATAGACCCCCCGGGGGCTGCTGGGGCCAACGTCCTGACTTTC.

The chain couples TRBV10-1 to TRBJ2-3; D is possibly TRBD2 (5 bases). Trimming stripped 4 bases from V and 3 bases from J, with 20 bases between. The CDR3 length is 17 residues. The germline CDR1 and CDR2 sequences are WNHNN and SYGVQD (reference sequence). CDR3 region: CASSGLPLWEYTDTQYF. The CDR3 bases are TGCGCCAGCAGTGGGCTCCCCTTGTGGGAGTATACAGATACGCAGTATTTT.

This clone is a singleton in its sample. J is TRBJ1-2 and V is TRBV28; possible D gene TRBD1, 6 bases. The germline gives CDR1 MDHEN, CDR2 SYDVKM. The CDR3 is made up of 15 amino acids. Between the trimmed V and J ends, which lost 4 bases and 0 bases, there was a span of 12 bases. The CDR3 region is CASSSGGLANYGYTF. DNA for the CDR3: TGTGCCAGCAGTTCGGGGGGGCTCGCTAACTATGGCTACACCTTC.

The gene calls are TRBV27 and TRBJ2-3, with D uncertain. The CDR3 spans 13 residues. The germline V and J ends were trimmed by 7 bases and 2 bases, with 10 bases remaining between them. The V gene's germline CDR1 is MNHEY and CDR2 SMNVEV (reference sequence). This CDR3 is CASTQVVTDTQYF. The CDR3 DNA sequence: TGTGCCAGCACCCAAGTTGTCACAGATACGCAGTATTTT.

V and J are TRBV11-1 and TRBJ2-5; perhaps TRBD1 as D (7 bases). Trimming cost V 3 bases and J 9 bases, with 20 bases left between them. This CDR3 region has 15 residues. Germline CDR1 SGHAT, CDR2 FQDESV (reference sequence). As DNA, the CDR3 is TGTGCCAGCAGCTTCGGGGGACAGACTCTTCCCGCCCAGTACTTC. Protein: CASSFGGQTLPAQYF.

The rearrangement uses TRBV28 and TRBJ2-5, with D perhaps TRBD1 (5 bases). Trimming left V 8 bases short and J 3 bases short, with 13 bases between. In germline, CDR1 is MDHEN, CDR2 SYDVKM. This CDR3 region has 13 residues. CDR3 sequence (DNA): TGTGCCAGCTATCTACCGACAGAAGAGACCCAGTACTTC. Protein product: CASYLPTEETQYF.

A few counts support this clone. The chain combines TRBV2 with TRBJ1-2; 10 nucleotides line up with TRBD1. J lost 4 bases, V lost 6 bases, and 5 bases had no gene match. The CDR3 runs 14 residues. The germline gives CDR1 SNHLY, CDR2 FYNNEI. The CDR3 DNA reads TGTGCCAGCAGACTAGGGACAGGGGCCTATGGCTACACCTTC. It is translated as CASRLGTGAYGYTF.

This sequence joins TRBV6-1 and TRBJ2-7; D perhaps matches TRBD1 (6 bases). Between the trimmed V and J ends, which lost 4 bases and 2 bases, there was a span of 12 bases. The germline V gene has CDR1 MNHNS and CDR2 SASEGT. The CDR3 has 14 residues. The CDR3 nucleotides are TGTGCCAGCAGTGTTTCAGGGGCAACCTACGAGCAGTACTTC. It is translated as CASSVSGATYEQYF.

The J gene is TRBJ2-7, the V gene TRBV28; 7 nucleotides align to TRBD2. The CDR3 runs 15 residues. V gave up 5 bases and J gave up 7 bases; unmatched junction bases: 14. CDR1 is MDHEN, CDR2 SYDVKM, per germline. For the CDR3, the DNA is TGTGCCAGCAGTCGCCCCTCGGGGCGCGGGAGAGAGCAGTACTTC. Its translation: CASSRPSGRGREQYF.

The CDR3 coding sequence is TGTGCCAGCACCCTGGAGGGGACAGGGGTCGATGAGCAGTTCTTC. Amino acid sequence: CASTLEGTGVDEQFF. The gene calls are TRBV2 and TRBJ2-1, with 10 bases aligning to TRBD1. The CDR3 extends over 15 amino acids. V shed 7 bases, J shed 8 bases, and the junction held 11 bases outside the gene matches. CDR1 is SNHLY and CDR2 is FYNNEI in the germline V gene.

The chain has TRBV2 and TRBJ2-1, with 10 bases matching TRBD2. This CDR3 has 15 amino acids. Germline V gene sequence: CDR1 SNHLY, CDR2 FYNNEI. With 6 bases clipped from V and 8 bases from J, the junction kept 10 bases outside the gene matches. The CDR3 DNA reads as TGTGCCAGCAGGTATGGGGCTAGCGGGAGCGATGAGCAGTTCTTC. It translates to CASRYGASGSDEQFF.

V gene TRBV10-3 combines with J gene TRBJ1-4; unclear D gene. V lost 0 bases and J lost 13, with 15 bases in between. The CDR3 spans 14 residues. Germline-derived CDR1 and CDR2 are ENHRY and SYGVKD. CDR3 nucleotides: TGTGCCATCAGTGAGTCCGGACGCAGAGATAGACTGTTTTTT. Protein product: CAISESGRRDRLFF.

The chain links TRBV7-9 to TRBJ2-5, with TRBD2 identical over 11 bases. There are 17 residues in the CDR3. The ends lost 2 bases at V and 3 bases at J; junction bases unmatched: 8. Germline V CDR1 and CDR2: SEHNR, FQNEAQ (reference sequence). DNA of the CDR3: TGTGCCAGCAGCTTACGTCTAGCGGGAGGCGTTAAAGAGACCCAGTACTTC. Amino acid sequence: CASSLRLAGGVKETQYF.